This T cell receptor (beta chain) was retrieved from a study of T cell responses to AZD1222 COVID-19 vaccine. Study-wide results and limits: Vaccination with two AZD1222 doses was followed by a rise in Spike-specific TCR breadth and depth. Mostly white British, mostly female donors; authors suggested clonal diversity may be underestimated.

To note about this clone: Its antigen remains unknown.

Only in-frame clones appear in the TCRdb table, and some are missing; sequencing was by immunoSEQ multiplex PCR. The sample shows about 76,000 clones, about 88% of them seen only once. V was shortened by 1 base and J by 4 bases, with 11 bases between the two germline ends. The CDR3 sequence is 14 residues long. The germline V gene has CDR1 MGHDK and CDR2 SYGVNS. This specimen consisted of peripheral blood, obtained on day 0 of AZD1222 vaccination. The clonotype was recovered from an adult in good health. The V gene is TRBV25-1, the J gene TRBJ2-7; D unresolved. The CDR3: CASSELEVGYEQYV. The CDR3 DNA sequence: TGTGCCAGCAGTGAATTAGAGGTGGGGTACGAGCAGTACGTC.